The rows below give T cell receptor beta chains drawn from one sample of a study of blood T cell repertoires in COVID-19. Generated by immunoSEQ multiplex PCR, the TCRdb table keeps only in-frame clones and is missing some. Here the sample spans about 230,000 clones, roughly 89% being singletons. Input material: PBMCs or T cells enriched from blood (not recorded which). These receptors were collected from a woman aged 25 to 39 with acute COVID-19. The CDR3 runs from the conserved cysteine through the conserved F or W. A D gene is named only where the DNA matches it firmly. Rows give clone size only sometimes, using once, few, many, or a class for an expanded clone.

v_call	clone_size	j_call	d_call	cdr3_nt	cdr3_aa
TRBV15	-	TRBJ2-5	TRBD1	TGTGCCACCAGCAGAGGAGGGGGCTCGGAGACCCAGTACTTC	CATSRGGGSETQYF
TRBV5-6	-	TRBJ2-3	TRBD1	TGTGCCAGCAGTTACCAGGGGGCAGGTACGCAGTATTTT	CASSYQGAGTQYF
TRBV7-2	-	TRBJ2-7	-	TGTGCCAGCAGCTTAGCGCTCCAGGCATACGAGCAGTACTTC	CASSLALQAYEQYF
TRBV28	-	TRBJ1-2	-	TGTGCCAGCACCGAAGGTGGAGAGGTTAACTATGGCTACACCTTC	CASTEGGEVNYGYTF
TRBV19	-	TRBJ2-7	-	TGTGCCGCAGGCACGAGCGGGGACAGGATTGGGCAGTACTTC	CAAGTSGDRIGQYF
TRBV7-2	-	TRBJ1-1	-	TGTGCCAGCAGCTTATTCTCTCTCAGCAGGGACACTGAAGCTTTCTTT	CASSLFSLSRDTEAFF
TRBV3-1/TRBV3-2	-	TRBJ2-7	-	TGTGCCAGCAGCCATACGGGGGGCGAGGACGAGCAGTACTTC	CASSHTGGEDEQYF
TRBV2	many	TRBJ1-6	-	TGTGCCAGCAGTGACAGCGGTTCACCCCTCCACTTT	CASSDSGSPLHF
TRBV5-1	-	TRBJ1-1	TRBD1	TGCGCCAGCAGCCGTTCTACAGGGGTACTGATGAACACTGAAGCTTTCTTT	CASSRSTGVLMNTEAFF
TRBV2	-	TRBJ1-5	TRBD1	TGTGCCAGCAGTTACAGGGGTGGCAATCAGCCCCAGCATTTT	CASSYRGGNQPQHF
TRBV4-1	-	TRBJ2-7	-	TGCGCCAGCAGCCAAGAGGAGGGCAGGGTCTACGAGCAGTACTTC	CASSQEEGRVYEQYF
TRBV6-1	few	TRBJ1-5	-	TGTGCCAGCAGTCCCGAACAGGGCGAGGGTCAGCCCCAGCATTTT	CASSPEQGEGQPQHF
TRBV19	-	TRBJ1-5	-	TGTGCCAGTAGTTGGACAGCGAGCAATCAGCCCCAGCATTTT	CASSWTASNQPQHF
TRBV11-2	many	TRBJ2-7	-	TGTGCCAGCAGCCTCCCCGGTCTGGGCAGGGCCGTCTCCTACGAGCAGTACTTC	CASSLPGLGRAVSYEQYF
TRBV28	-	TRBJ1-5	TRBD1	TGTGCCAGCAGTGCACCGGGACAGGGGGCTCTGGTTGGCAATCAGCCCCAGCATTTT	CASSAPGQGALVGNQPQHF
TRBV11-2	-	TRBJ2-7	TRBD2	TGTGCCAGCAGCTTAGCTAGCGGGGCCTACGAGCAGTACTTC	CASSLASGAYEQYF
TRBV5-1	-	TRBJ1-1	-	TGCGCCAGCAGCTTTAGGGAGGTCACTGAAGCTTTCTTT	CASSFREVTEAFF